This T cell receptor beta chain was observed in a study of read filtering for tumor transcriptome and immune sequencing. From 300 to 400 ng of RNA, a library with molecular barcoded alpha/delta and beta/gamma adaptors was made. TCRdb fed the reads into MiXCR, producing one record per CDR3 protein. This sample carries 130,000 or so distinct CDR3 sequences, roughly 13% of them seen once, and the ten largest clones take under 9%. This CDR3 has 15 amino acids. Germline values: CDR1 SEHNR, CDR2 FQNEAQ (reference sequence). Trimming pared 3 bases from V and 3 bases from J, leaving 12 bases between. Points on this clonotype: What it binds is unknown.

Notes on the study in general: RNA-seq captured clonotypes less deeply and reliably than IR-seq.

This sequence was found in a donor at least 40 years old with multiple myeloma. The V call is TRBV7-9, the J call TRBJ1-5, with D unclear. Sequencing was performed on a population of CD138-negative cells sorted from bone marrow. CDR3 region: CASSLDHPTNQPQHF. CDR3 nucleotide sequence: TGTGCCAGCAGCTTGGACCACCCGACCAATCAGCCCCAGCATTTT.